This TCR beta chain emerged from a study of T cell responses to AZD1222 COVID-19 vaccine (dated by TCRdb to the early 2020s). Looking at the study overall: AZD1222 recipients with second doses at about 4 weeks or about 12 weeks were pooled, because spike-specific TCR depth and breadth did not differ between schedules. A total of 233 trial participants underwent TCR sequencing, of whom 207 received two doses of AZD1222 and about 25 received two doses of the MenACWY control vaccine. Trial participants were enrolled by age into 18-55, 56-69 and 70-plus year subgroups, with 148, 28 and 57 TCR-sequenced participants respectively.

The CDR3 regions of human TCRbeta chains were analyzed by immunosequencing. On the authors' methods: Repertoire TCRs were matched against a reference library of SARS-CoV-2-specific TCRs generated with the MIRA antigen-specificity platform. Breadth was defined as the fraction of unique TCRs that were SARS-CoV-2-associated, and depth was defined as the fraction of total T cells that were SARS-CoV-2-associated. Using the MIRA data, every spike-specific TCR was mapped to the spike region that the TCR reacted to and assigned to either a CD4 or a CD8 class. Log10-transformed breadth and depth values were compared by one-way ANOVA with Sidak's multiple comparisons tests. TCRdb provides this immuneACCESS table in a form limited to in-frame rearrangements. Some clones are lacking; in checked studies, under half of them reflect an unresolved V gene, and why the rest are absent is not known. D and trimming come from the DNA, and the V and J calls and clone size come from that table. Recorded for this sample are about 140,000 clones; less than 95% of them occurred a single time. Clones ranked in the top ten supply about 3% of the sample.

Relative to germline, V is 4 bases shorter and J is 0 bases shorter, with 13 bases between their ends. The germline V gene (reference sequence) yields LNHNV for CDR1 and YYDKDF for CDR2. Including cysteine and phenylalanine, the CDR3 has 17 amino acids. Just the 51-base CDR3 DNA is kept, in frame starting at base 1. This sample's time point label indicates: baseline before first vaccination. The vaccinee samples were drawn from two UK trials, COV001 and COV002, one of which was a single-blind randomized controlled phase 2/3 trial testing AZD1222 (ChAdOx1 nCoV-19) in healthy adults. For TCRbeta chain sequencing, PBMC samples from trial participants were taken at day 0 and at day 28 after the second dose. This clone occurred once. Its recognized antigen is unknown. There are no base qualities to consult, and no much larger clone falls within one base. Here is what the overall study found, with its caveats: Reportedly, close to half of the unique spike-specific TCRs recognized epitopes lying outside the regions that are mutated in the B.1.351 and B.1.1.7 variants. The vaccine-associated CD4 TCRs covered the entire spike protein, and the dominant responses fell in regions 160-218 and 743-854. No day 14 peak-response samples were available, so repertoires were characterized only after the peak T cell response. A significant rise in spike-specific TCR breadth and depth was observed after two AZD1222 doses relative to day 0 and relative to MenACWY recipients. Participants were mostly white British and included more females than males, and it was suggested by the authors that clonal diversity may have been underestimated. In the small 56-69-year group, the increase in depth fell short of significance, most likely because of low power. Conclusions about previously exposed vaccinees are limited, since just six AZD1222 recipients were seropositive for SARS-CoV-2 at baseline.

This clonotype was obtained from an adult in good health. Here the chain combines TRBV15 and TRBJ2-6, with the D gene not confidently named. The source was peripheral blood, collected on day 0 of AZD1222 vaccination. The CDR3 has the sequence CATSTGPDLSGANVLTF. The DNA sequence follows: TGTGCCACCAGCACGGGCCCCGACCTCTCTGGGGCCAACGTCCTGACTTTC.